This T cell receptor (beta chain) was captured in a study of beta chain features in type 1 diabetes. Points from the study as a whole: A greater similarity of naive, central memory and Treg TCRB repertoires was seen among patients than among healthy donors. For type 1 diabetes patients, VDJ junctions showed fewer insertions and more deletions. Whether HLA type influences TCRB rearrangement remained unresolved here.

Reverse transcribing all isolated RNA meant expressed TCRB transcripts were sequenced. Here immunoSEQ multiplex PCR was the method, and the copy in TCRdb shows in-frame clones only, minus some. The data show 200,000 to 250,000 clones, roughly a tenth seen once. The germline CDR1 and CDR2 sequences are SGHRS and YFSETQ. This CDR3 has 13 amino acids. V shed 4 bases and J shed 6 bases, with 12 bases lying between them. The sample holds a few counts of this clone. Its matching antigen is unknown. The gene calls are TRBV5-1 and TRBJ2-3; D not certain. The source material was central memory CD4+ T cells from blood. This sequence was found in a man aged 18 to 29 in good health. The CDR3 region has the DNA TGCGCCAGCAGCGTCGTGGCGCTTGATACGCAGTATTTT. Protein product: CASSVVALDTQYF. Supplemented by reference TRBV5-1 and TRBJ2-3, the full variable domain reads KAGVTQTPRYLIKTRGQQVTLSCSPISGHRSVSWYQQTPGQGLQFLFEYFSETQRNKGNFPGRFSGRQFSNSRSEMNVSTLELGDSALYLCASSVVALDTQYFGPGTRLTVL.